Listed below are T cell receptor beta chains from one sample, sequenced in a study of shared clonotypes between healthy human individuals. Clones were read by immunoSEQ multiplex PCR, and TCRdb kept only the in-frame ones, dropping some. The sample contains some 2 million clones, about 95% of which appear only once. Sequencing input: naive CD8+ T cells sorted from blood. The receptors originated from a man in his late teens or twenties in good health. The CDR3 runs from the conserved cysteine through the conserved F or W. D genes are given only for firm matches. Clone size is stated in some rows and not others, as once, few, many or a class when expanded.

D gene: TRBD1
clone size: NA
V gene: TRBV6-1
J gene: TRBJ2-1
CDR3 protein: CAIGYRGAYNEQFF
CDR3 DNA: TGTGCCATTGGATACAGGGGTGCGTACAATGAGCAGTTCTTC

D gene: NA
clone size: NA
V gene: TRBV18
J gene: TRBJ2-2
CDR3 protein: CASSHGTGELFF
CDR3 DNA: TGTGCCAGCTCACACGGCACCGGGGAGCTGTTTTTT

D gene: NA
clone size: NA
V gene: TRBV5-6
J gene: TRBJ1-5
CDR3 protein: CASSLGGENQPQHF
CDR3 DNA: TGTGCCAGCAGCTTGGGGGGGGAGAATCAGCCCCAGCATTTT

D gene: TRBD1
clone size: NA
V gene: TRBV30
J gene: TRBJ1-5
CDR3 protein: CAWSEGQGNQPQHF
CDR3 DNA: TGTGCCTGGAGTGAGGGACAGGGGAATCAGCCCCAGCATTTT

D gene: TRBD2
clone size: NA
V gene: TRBV9
J gene: TRBJ2-7
CDR3 protein: CASSVGTSGSFDEQYF
CDR3 DNA: TGTGCCAGCAGCGTCGGGACTAGCGGGAGTTTCGACGAGCAGTACTTC

D gene: NA
clone size: NA
V gene: TRBV30
J gene: TRBJ2-7
CDR3 protein: CAWSVLAGPYEQYF
CDR3 DNA: TGTGCCTGGAGTGTACTGGCGGGTCCGTACGAGCAGTACTTC

D gene: NA
clone size: NA
V gene: TRBV11-2
J gene: TRBJ1-1
CDR3 protein: CASSPSGVGVTEAFF
CDR3 DNA: TGTGCCAGCAGCCCTTCAGGGGTAGGGGTCACTGAAGCTTTCTTT

D gene: TRBD2
clone size: NA
V gene: TRBV28
J gene: TRBJ2-1
CDR3 protein: CASSLAGGDNEQFF
CDR3 DNA: TGTGCCAGCAGTTTGGCGGGGGGGGACAATGAGCAGTTCTTC

D gene: TRBD2
clone size: few
V gene: TRBV2
J gene: TRBJ2-1
CDR3 protein: CASSLGGVGVNEQFF
CDR3 DNA: TGTGCCAGCAGTCTGGGGGGGGTAGGAGTGAATGAGCAGTTCTTC

D gene: TRBD2
clone size: NA
V gene: TRBV6-6
J gene: TRBJ2-1
CDR3 protein: CASSYPTSGTNNEQFF
CDR3 DNA: TGTGCCAGCAGTTACCCGACTAGCGGGACGAACAATGAGCAGTTCTTC

D gene: NA
clone size: NA
V gene: TRBV14
J gene: TRBJ1-3
CDR3 protein: CASRRGSSGNTIYF
CDR3 DNA: TGTGCCAGCAGACGAGGGAGCTCTGGAAACACCATATATTTT

D gene: TRBD2
clone size: NA
V gene: TRBV4-3
J gene: TRBJ2-1
CDR3 protein: CASSQVGQYPGLANHEQFF
CDR3 DNA: TGCGCCAGCAGCCAAGTAGGCCAGTATCCGGGACTAGCAAATCATGAGCAGTTCTTC

D gene: TRBD2
clone size: once
V gene: TRBV6-7
J gene: TRBJ2-3
CDR3 protein: CASSSIGLAGEDTQYF
CDR3 DNA: TGTGCCAGCAGTTCCATTGGACTAGCGGGAGAAGATACGCAGTATTTT

D gene: TRBD2
clone size: NA
V gene: TRBV10-3
J gene: TRBJ2-3
CDR3 protein: CAISGERGGLESTDTQYF
CDR3 DNA: TGTGCCATCAGTGGGGAGCGGGGGGGTCTCGAAAGCACAGATACGCAGTATTTT

D gene: NA
clone size: once
V gene: TRBV19
J gene: TRBJ1-2
CDR3 protein: CASSLGGNYGYTF
CDR3 DNA: TGTGCCAGTAGCCTGGGGGGCAACTATGGCTACACCTTC

D gene: NA
clone size: NA
V gene: TRBV11-2
J gene: TRBJ2-1
CDR3 protein: CASSPPYGGSYNEQFF
CDR3 DNA: TGTGCCAGCAGCCCACCCTATGGGGGCTCCTACAATGAGCAGTTCTTC

D gene: TRBD1
clone size: few
V gene: TRBV10-3
J gene: TRBJ1-2
CDR3 protein: CAIRGQEKYGYTF
CDR3 DNA: TGTGCCATCAGAGGACAGGAAAAATATGGCTACACCTTC

D gene: NA
clone size: few
V gene: TRBV5-6
J gene: TRBJ1-2
CDR3 protein: CASSLMTAGRSYGYTF
CDR3 DNA: TGTGCCAGCAGCCTTATGACGGCGGGACGGAGTTATGGCTACACCTTC

D gene: NA
clone size: NA
V gene: TRBV29-1
J gene: TRBJ2-7
CDR3 protein: CSVDEPEDGGDMGYEQYF
CDR3 DNA: TGCAGCGTTGACGAGCCGGAGGATGGCGGGGACATGGGCTACGAGCAGTACTTC

D gene: NA
clone size: NA
V gene: TRBV6-5
J gene: TRBJ2-7
CDR3 protein: CASSSPRLGGPFEQYF
CDR3 DNA: TGTGCCAGCAGTTCCCCTCGGTTGGGGGGCCCCTTCGAGCAGTACTTC

D gene: NA
clone size: NA
V gene: TRBV21-1
J gene: TRBJ1-2
CDR3 protein: CASTQPVNYGYTF
CDR3 DNA: TGTGCCAGCACCCAGCCGGTTAACTATGGCTACACCTTC